The following is a T cell receptor (beta chain) sequence with its context. The antigen remains unidentified. This record belongs to a study of T cells in Graves' hyperthyroidism and ophthalmopathy. Study-level results: Using 13 V-J features, a model discriminated ophthalmopathy from stable hyperthyroidism.

TCR beta CDR3 region amplification was performed from RNA transcripts. The HTBI set primed first-round TCR CDR3 RT-PCR. Via MiXCR, TCRdb re-called the multiplex PCR reads, giving one row per CDR3 protein. The sample comprises a few hundred thousand distinct CDR3 sequences, roughly 14% of which are singletons, and approximately 7.4% rests with the top ten. The TCR originated in a woman between 25 and 40 years old with Graves' hyperthyroidism. Specimen: blood.

In DNA form, the CDR3 reads TGCGCCAGCAGACCGAATCCCGGGCTGGATGAGCAGTTCTTC. It encodes CASRPNPGLDEQFF. The gene calls are TRBV4-1 and TRBJ2-1; no reliable D call. This CDR3 contains 14 residues. CDR1 and CDR2 (germline): MGHRA, YSYEKL. V lost 6 bases and J lost 8, with 17 bases in between.